The 7 T cell receptor beta chains given below trace back to one sample, sequenced in a study of T cells in Graves' hyperthyroidism and ophthalmopathy. Amplification of TCR beta CDR3 regions used RNA as the template. TCR CDR3 underwent first-round RT-PCR with the HTBI primer set. TCRdb recomputed calls from the multiplex PCR reads with MiXCR, one row per CDR3 protein. The sample contains some 490,000 distinct CDR3 sequences, 15% to 20% of which appear only once. Sequenced input: blood. The receptors here all came from a woman aged 30 to 39 with Graves' ophthalmopathy.

In its sample, this clonotype was seen a few times. The V call is TRBV15, the J call TRBJ2-4, with TRBD2 as a possible D gene (5 bases). V lost 5 bases and J lost 7, with 15 bases in between. CDR1 is LNHNV and CDR2 is YYDKDF in the germline V gene (reference sequence). The CDR3 consists of 14 residues. CDR3 coding DNA: TGTGCCACCAGCTTGGGGAGAAGGGCGAACATTCAGTACTTC. Encoded protein: CATSLGRRANIQYF.

This clonotype came up a few times. The chain is built from TRBV28 and TRBJ2-2; D gene unclear. V lost 3 bases and J lost 4, with 3 bases in between. CDR1 MDHEN and CDR2 SYDVKM come from the germline V gene. This CDR3 region has 12 residues. The CDR3 protein is CASSFVTGELFF. In DNA, the CDR3 is TGTGCCAGCAGTTTCGTCACCGGGGAGCTGTTTTTT. The full variable domain, with the rest looked up from reference TRBV28 and TRBJ2-2, is DVKVTQSSRYLVKRTGEKVFLECVQDMDHENMFWYRQDPGLGLRLIYFSYDVKMKEKGDIPEGYSVSREKKERFSLILESASTNQTSMYLCASSFVTGELFFGEGSRLTVL.

This clonotype was observed a few times. The V call is TRBV6-2 or TRBV6-3, the J call TRBJ1-2; D is undetermined. Trimming left V 7 bases short and J 3 bases short, with 12 bases between. The CDR3 loop spans 13 amino acids. In germline, CDR1 is MNHEY, CDR2 SVGEGT. In nucleotides, the CDR3 is TGTGCCAGCATCGCCGGCGGGGACTATGGCTACACCTTC. It is translated as CASIAGGDYGYTF.

This clonotype was picked up many times. The chain combines TRBV12-3 or TRBV12-4 with TRBJ2-3; TRBD2 agrees at 12 bases. Trimming cost V 5 bases and J 2 bases; bases outside gene matches: 5. This CDR3 is built from 16 residues. CDR3 DNA sequence: TGTGCCAGCAGTACGCGACTAGCGGGAGACACAGATACGCAGTATTTT. Amino acids: CASSTRLAGDTDTQYF.

This clonotype has more than one count but fewer than ten. This rearrangement joins TRBV5-6 to TRBJ1-6, with no clear D. The V gene's germline CDR1 is SGHDT and CDR2 YYEEEE. This CDR3 contains 16 residues. With 2 bases removed from V and 2 bases from J, the gap between germline ends came to 11 bases. The CDR3 here is CASSLAHGAYNSPLHF. CDR3 DNA: TGTGCCAGCAGCTTAGCTCATGGTGCCTATAATTCACCCCTCCACTTT. Combining the CDR3 with reference TRBV5-6 and TRBJ1-6 gives the whole variable domain DAGVTQSPTHLIKTRGQQVTLRCSPKSGHDTVSWYQQALGQGPQFIFQYYEEEERQRGNFPDRFSGHQFPNYSSELNVNALLLGDSALYLCASSLAHGAYNSPLHFGNGTRLTVT.

This clonotype came up many times. This chain links TRBV30 with TRBJ2-2; 8 bases agree with TRBD2. Trimming took 1 base from V and 5 from J; bases not matched to a gene: 6. Germline V gene lookup returns CDR1 GTSNPN and CDR2 SVGIG (reference sequence). The CDR3 is 15 residues long. The DNA of the CDR3 is TGTGCCTGGAGTGCGGGAGGGTGGGGGACCGGGGAGCTGTTTTTT. This sequence encodes CAWSAGGWGTGELFF.

This clonotype was seen ten or more times. This sequence joins TRBV7-3 and TRBJ2-1, with TRBD2 identical over 8 bases. The CDR3 extends over 15 amino acids. Trimming cost V 1 base and J 6 bases; bases outside gene matches: 5. The V gene's germline CDR1 is SGHTA and CDR2 FQGTGA. The CDR3 reads CASSLSSGRSNEQFF. The CDR3 region has the DNA TGTGCCAGCAGCTTAAGCAGCGGGAGATCCAATGAGCAGTTCTTC.